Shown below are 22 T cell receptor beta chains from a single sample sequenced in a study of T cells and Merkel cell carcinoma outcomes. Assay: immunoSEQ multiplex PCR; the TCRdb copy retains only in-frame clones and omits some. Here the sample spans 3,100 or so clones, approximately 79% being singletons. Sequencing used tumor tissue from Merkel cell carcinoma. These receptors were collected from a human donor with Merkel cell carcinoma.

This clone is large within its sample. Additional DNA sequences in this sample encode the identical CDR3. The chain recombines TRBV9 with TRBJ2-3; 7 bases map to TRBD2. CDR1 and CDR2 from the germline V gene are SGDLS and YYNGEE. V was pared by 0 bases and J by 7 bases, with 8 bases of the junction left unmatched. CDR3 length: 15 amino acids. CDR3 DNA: TGTGCCAGCAGCGTAGCAGCGGGAACCACTTATACGCAGTATTTT. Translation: CASSVAAGTTYTQYF.

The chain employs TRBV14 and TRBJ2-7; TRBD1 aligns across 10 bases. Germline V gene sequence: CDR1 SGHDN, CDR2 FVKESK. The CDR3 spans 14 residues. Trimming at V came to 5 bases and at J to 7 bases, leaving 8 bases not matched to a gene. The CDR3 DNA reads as TGTGCCAGCAGCTCCCGGGACAGGGGCGGGGAGCAGTACTTC. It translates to CASSSRDRGGEQYF.

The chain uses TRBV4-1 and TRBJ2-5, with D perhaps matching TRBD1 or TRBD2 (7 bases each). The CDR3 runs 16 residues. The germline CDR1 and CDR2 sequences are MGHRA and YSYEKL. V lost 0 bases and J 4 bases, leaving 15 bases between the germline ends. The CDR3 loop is CASSQEGGRGRETQYF. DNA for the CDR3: TGCGCCAGCAGCCAAGAGGGAGGGAGGGGGCGAGAGACCCAGTACTTC.

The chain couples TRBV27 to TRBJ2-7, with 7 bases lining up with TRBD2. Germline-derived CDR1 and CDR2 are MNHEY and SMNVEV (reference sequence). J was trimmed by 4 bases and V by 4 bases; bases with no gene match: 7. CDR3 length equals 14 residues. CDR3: CASSSPGREYEQYF. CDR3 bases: TGTGCCAGCAGTTCTCCAGGGAGGGAGTACGAGCAGTACTTC.

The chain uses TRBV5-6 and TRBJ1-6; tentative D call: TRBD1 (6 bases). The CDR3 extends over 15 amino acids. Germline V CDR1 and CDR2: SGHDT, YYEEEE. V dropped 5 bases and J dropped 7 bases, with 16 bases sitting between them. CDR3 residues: CASSLQGRGNSPLHF. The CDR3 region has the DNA TGTGCCAGCAGTCTACAGGGTCGAGGGAATTCACCCCTCCACTTT. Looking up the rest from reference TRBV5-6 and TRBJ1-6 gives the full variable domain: DAGVTQSPTHLIKTRGQQVTLRCSPKSGHDTVSWYQQALGQGPQFIFQYYEEEERQRGNFPDRFSGHQFPNYSSELNVNALLLGDSALYLCASSLQGRGNSPLHFGNGTRLTVT.

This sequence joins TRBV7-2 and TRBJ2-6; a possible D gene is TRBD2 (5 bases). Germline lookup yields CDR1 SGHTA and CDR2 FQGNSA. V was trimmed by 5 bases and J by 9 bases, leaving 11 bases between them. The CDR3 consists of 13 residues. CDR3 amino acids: CASSRTGNNVLTF. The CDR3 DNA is TGTGCCAGCAGCAGGACGGGGAACAACGTCCTGACTTTC.

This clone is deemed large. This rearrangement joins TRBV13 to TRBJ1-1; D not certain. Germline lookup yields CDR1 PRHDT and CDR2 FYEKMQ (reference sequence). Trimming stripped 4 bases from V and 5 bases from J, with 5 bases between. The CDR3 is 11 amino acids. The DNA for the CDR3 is TGTGCCAGCAGCTCGGATACTGAAGCTTTCTTT. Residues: CASSSDTEAFF.

In nucleotides, the CDR3 is TGTGCCAGCAGTACAGGGAATCAGCCCCAGCATTTT. This encodes CASSTGNQPQHF. The V and J genes are TRBV6-1 and TRBJ1-5; D might be TRBD1 (6 bases). The CDR3 has 12 residues. Germline V gene lookup returns CDR1 MNHNS and CDR2 SASEGT. V was pared by 5 bases and J by 4 bases, with 6 bases between.

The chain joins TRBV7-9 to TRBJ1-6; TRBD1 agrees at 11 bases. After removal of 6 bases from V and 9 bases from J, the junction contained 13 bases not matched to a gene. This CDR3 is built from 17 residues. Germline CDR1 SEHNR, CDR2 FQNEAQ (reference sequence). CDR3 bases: TGTGCCAGCAGACCGGGACAGGGGGGGCCTGGGGGTTCACCCCTCCACTTT. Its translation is CASRPGQGGPGGSPLHF.

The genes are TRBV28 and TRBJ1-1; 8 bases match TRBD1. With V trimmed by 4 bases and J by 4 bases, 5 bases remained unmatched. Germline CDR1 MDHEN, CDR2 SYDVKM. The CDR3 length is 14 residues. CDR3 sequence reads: CASSSGGVGTEAFF. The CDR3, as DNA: TGTGCCAGCAGTTCAGGGGGCGTGGGCACTGAAGCTTTCTTT.

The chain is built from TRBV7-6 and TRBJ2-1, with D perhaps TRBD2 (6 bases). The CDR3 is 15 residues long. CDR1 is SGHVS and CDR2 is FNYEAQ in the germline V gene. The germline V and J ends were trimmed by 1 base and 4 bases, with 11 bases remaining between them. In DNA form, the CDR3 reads TGTGCCAGCAGCTTAGGCGGGGCTTGGTACAATGAGCAGTTCTTC. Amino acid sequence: CASSLGGAWYNEQFF.

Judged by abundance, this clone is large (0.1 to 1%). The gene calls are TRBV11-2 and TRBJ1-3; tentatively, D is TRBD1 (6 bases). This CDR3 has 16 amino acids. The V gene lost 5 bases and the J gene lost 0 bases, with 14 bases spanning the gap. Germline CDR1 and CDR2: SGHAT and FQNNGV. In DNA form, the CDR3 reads TGTGCCAGCAGCCCGACGGGGGGCGTCTCTGGAAACACCATATATTTT. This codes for CASSPTGGVSGNTIYF.

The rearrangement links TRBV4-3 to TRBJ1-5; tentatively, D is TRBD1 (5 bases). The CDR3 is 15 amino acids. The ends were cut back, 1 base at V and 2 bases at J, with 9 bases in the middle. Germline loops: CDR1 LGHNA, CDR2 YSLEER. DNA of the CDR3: TGCGCCAGCAGCCAAGCTGGGGGGGGCAATCAGCCCCAGCATTTT. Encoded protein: CASSQAGGGNQPQHF.

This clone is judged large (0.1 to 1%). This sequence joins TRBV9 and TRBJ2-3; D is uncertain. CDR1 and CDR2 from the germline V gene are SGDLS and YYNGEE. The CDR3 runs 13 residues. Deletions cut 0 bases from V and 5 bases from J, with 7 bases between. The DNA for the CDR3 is TGTGCCAGCAGCGTAGGCCCGGGAGATACGCAGTATTTT. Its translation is CASSVGPGDTQYF.

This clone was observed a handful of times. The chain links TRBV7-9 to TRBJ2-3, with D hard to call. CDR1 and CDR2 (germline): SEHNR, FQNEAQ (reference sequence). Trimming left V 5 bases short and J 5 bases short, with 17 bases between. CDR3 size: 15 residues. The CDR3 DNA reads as TGTGCCAGCAGCCCGCCAGGCTGGGCTGGAGATACGCAGTATTTT. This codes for CASSPPGWAGDTQYF.

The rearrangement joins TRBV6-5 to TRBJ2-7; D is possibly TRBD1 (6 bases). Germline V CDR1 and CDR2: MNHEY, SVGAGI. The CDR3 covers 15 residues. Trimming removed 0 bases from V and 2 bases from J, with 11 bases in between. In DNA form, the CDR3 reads TGTGCCAGCAGTTACTCCATCACAGGGACCTACGAGCAGTACTTC. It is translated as CASSYSITGTYEQYF.

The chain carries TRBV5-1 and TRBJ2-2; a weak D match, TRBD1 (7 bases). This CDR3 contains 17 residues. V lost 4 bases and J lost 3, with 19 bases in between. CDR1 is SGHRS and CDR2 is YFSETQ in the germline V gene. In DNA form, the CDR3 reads TGCGCCAGCAGCCGGGTGGAGGGGGCTGATGACACCGGGGAGCTGTTTTTT. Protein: CASSRVEGADDTGELFF.

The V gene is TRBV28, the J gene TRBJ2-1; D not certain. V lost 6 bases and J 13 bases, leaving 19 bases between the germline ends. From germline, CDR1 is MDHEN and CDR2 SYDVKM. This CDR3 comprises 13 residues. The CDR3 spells CASSRPSLADQFF. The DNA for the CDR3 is TGTGCCAGCAGCCGACCCTCCTTAGCCGACCAGTTCTTC.

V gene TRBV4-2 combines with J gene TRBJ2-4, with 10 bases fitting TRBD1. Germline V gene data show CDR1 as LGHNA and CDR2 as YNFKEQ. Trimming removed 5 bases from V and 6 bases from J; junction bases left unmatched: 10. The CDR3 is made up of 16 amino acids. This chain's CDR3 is CASSGPGTGEGNIQYF. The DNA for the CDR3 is TGTGCCAGCAGCGGGCCCGGGACAGGGGAAGGAAACATTCAGTACTTC.

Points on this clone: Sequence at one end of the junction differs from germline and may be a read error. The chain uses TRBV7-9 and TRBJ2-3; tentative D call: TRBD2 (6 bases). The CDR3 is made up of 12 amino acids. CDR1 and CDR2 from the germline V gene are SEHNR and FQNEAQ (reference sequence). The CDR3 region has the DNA TGTGCCAGCAGCCTAGCGTCCGATACGCAGTATTTT. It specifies CASSLASDTQYF.

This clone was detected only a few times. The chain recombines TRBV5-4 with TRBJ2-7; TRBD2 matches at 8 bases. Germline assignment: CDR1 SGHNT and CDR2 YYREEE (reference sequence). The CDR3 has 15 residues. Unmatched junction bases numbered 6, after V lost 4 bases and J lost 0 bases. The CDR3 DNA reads TGTGCCAGCAGCCCTCATGGGACTAGCTCCTACGAGCAGTACTTC. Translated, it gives CASSPHGTSSYEQYF.

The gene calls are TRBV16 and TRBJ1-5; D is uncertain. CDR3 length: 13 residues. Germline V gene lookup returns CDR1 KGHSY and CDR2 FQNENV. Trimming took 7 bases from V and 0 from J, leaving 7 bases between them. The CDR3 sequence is CASTDGSNQPQHF. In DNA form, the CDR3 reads TGTGCCAGCACCGACGGTAGCAATCAGCCCCAGCATTTT. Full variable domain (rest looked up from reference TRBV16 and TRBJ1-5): GEEVAQTPKHLVRGEGQKAKLYCAPIKGHSYVFWYQQVLKNEFKFLISFQNENVFDETGMPKERFSAKCLPNSPCSLEIQATKLEDSAVYFCASTDGSNQPQHFGDGTRLSIL.